This TCR beta chain is from a study of T cells after yellow fever vaccination. Study-level background: With SMART-Seq v4 Ultra Low Input, the fractions containing low cell numbers were prepared. Study-wide results and caveats: Repertoires obtained by FACS sorting could include abundant clonotypes that entered as contaminants from the bulk population.

UMIs and a universal primer site were added when TCR cDNA was made by 5'RACE template switching. In TCRdb, the 5' RACE reads were re-called with MiXCR into one record per CDR3 protein. The sample includes approximately 74,000 distinct CDR3 sequences, roughly 7.4% seen only once; the top ten take about a third. The CDR3 sequence is 13 residues long. Per the germline V gene, CDR1 is MNHEY and CDR2 is SMNVEV (reference sequence). V was clipped by 2 bases and J by 4 bases, with 9 bases between them. This clonotype was seen repeatedly, ten times or more. The target antigen is unknown. The source was CD8+ T cells sorted from PBMCs, collected about 5 days after the first yellow fever vaccination. The receptor was derived from a man aged 18-30 years who received the YFV17D yellow fever vaccine. J is TRBJ2-7 and V is TRBV27; the D is unclear. DNA of the CDR3: TGTGCCAGCAGTTTAGTGGGCCATTACGAGCAGTACTTC. Its translation is CASSLVGHYEQYF.